This T cell receptor (beta chain) was identified during a study of radiation and T cells in renal cell carcinoma (dated by TCRdb to the early 2020s). Study-wide context: The samples were obtained from a clinical trial, where primary renal cell carcinomas were treated with 15 Gy stereotactic body radiation therapy and then removed by nephrectomy 4 weeks afterward. Across all 53 samples, under 5,000,000 unique CDR3 nucleotide sequences, encoding about 3,000,000 unique CDR3 amino acid sequences, were identified. TCR beta sequencing covered 50 to 55 samples in total, comprising around 25 tumors and about 27 peripheral blood samples.

Following the manufacturer's recommendations, the immunoSEQ kit was used to generate TCR beta libraries from genomic DNA. To prepare libraries, a first multiplex PCR with proprietary primers was run, followed by a second PCR that added unique barcodes, and a bead cleanup was done after each round. Each sample batch included a kit-provided positive control reaction and a negative control reaction. The final libraries underwent checking on an Agilent 4200 TapeStation D1000 ScreenTape, volumetric pooling, and quantification by qPCR. Sequencing was performed on an Illumina NextSeq500 using a MidOutput 150-cycle cartridge, with 156 Read1 cycles, 15 Index1 cycles, and the kit custom primers. The pooled library was loaded at 0.95 to 1 pM, with a roughly 18% PhiX control spiked in. In the original analysis: The vendor-processed data were analyzed in R, and a clonotype was defined as all T cells that share the same CDR3 nucleotide sequence. In the clone abundance analyses, frequencies in each sample were normalized to that sample's 10,000 most abundant clones. Public T cell clones, averaging fewer than five per sample, were removed before analysis. An abundance difference of at least 32-fold between compartments was the criterion for calling clonotypes tumor-enriched or baseline blood-enriched. A beta-binomial differential abundance model was used to identify clonotypes that expanded or contracted between blood time points. Tumor-blood repertoire similarity was measured with the Baroni-Urbani and Buser coefficient, and groups were compared using two-tailed Wilcoxon tests in R. TCRdb's version of the immuneACCESS table is confined to in-frame rearrangements and falls short of the full clone set. An unresolved V gene accounts for under half of the shortfall where checked; the remainder is of unknown origin. That table is the source of V, J and clone size, and D and trimming were worked out from the DNA. For this sample the table gives about 130,000 clones, of which over 75% were detected only once. The leading ten clones occupy about 11% of the sample.

What this sample's time point label stands for: baseline pretreatment blood. Taken with the paper, the label for treatment or condition translates to: 15 Gy SBRT to primary tumor, nephrectomy 4 weeks later. To follow tumor-enriched clonotypes, serial peripheral blood was collected from radiation-treated patients at baseline and at 2 weeks and 4 weeks after SBRT. Every patient had renal cell carcinoma of clear cell pathology. Genomic DNA for TCR sequencing was prepared using the QIAamp DNA Blood Mini Kit (Qiagen). Only samples passing all quality control checks were included in the analyses. Results the study describes overall, beyond this receptor: An increase in top tumor clonotypes in blood was observed from baseline to 2 weeks post-radiation, followed by contraction by 4 weeks, which was taken to suggest transient expansion of tumor-resident clones. Because pretreatment tumor biopsies were not available, the study could not determine whether clonotypes were already present within the tumor at baseline. Changes in the blood repertoire were not tracked past 4 weeks after treatment. Because the trial had a single-armed design, the trial could not examine how radiation dose or scheduling affected the TCR repertoire.

Comments on this clone: Its antigen is not yet known. Base-call qualities are not available, and no considerably larger clone is one nucleotide away.

The CDR3 runs 14 residues from the cysteine to the phenylalanine. Solely the CDR3 DNA is kept, with 42 bases framed from the first base. Looking up the germline V gene yields CDR1 ENHRY and CDR2 SYGVKD. Trimming accounts for 6 bases at V and 2 bases at J, while the number of junction bases matched to no gene is 4. The V and J genes are TRBV10-3 and TRBJ2-3, with 8 middle bases fitting TRBD2. The receptor was isolated from a woman between 50 and 59 years old with renal cell carcinoma. The material sequenced was blood, taken from a patient whose treatment included radiotherapy and nephrectomy. The DNA reads as follows: TGTGCCATCAGGGGAGCGGGGGCCACAGATACGCAGTATTTT. Translated, this gives CAIRGAGATDTQYF.